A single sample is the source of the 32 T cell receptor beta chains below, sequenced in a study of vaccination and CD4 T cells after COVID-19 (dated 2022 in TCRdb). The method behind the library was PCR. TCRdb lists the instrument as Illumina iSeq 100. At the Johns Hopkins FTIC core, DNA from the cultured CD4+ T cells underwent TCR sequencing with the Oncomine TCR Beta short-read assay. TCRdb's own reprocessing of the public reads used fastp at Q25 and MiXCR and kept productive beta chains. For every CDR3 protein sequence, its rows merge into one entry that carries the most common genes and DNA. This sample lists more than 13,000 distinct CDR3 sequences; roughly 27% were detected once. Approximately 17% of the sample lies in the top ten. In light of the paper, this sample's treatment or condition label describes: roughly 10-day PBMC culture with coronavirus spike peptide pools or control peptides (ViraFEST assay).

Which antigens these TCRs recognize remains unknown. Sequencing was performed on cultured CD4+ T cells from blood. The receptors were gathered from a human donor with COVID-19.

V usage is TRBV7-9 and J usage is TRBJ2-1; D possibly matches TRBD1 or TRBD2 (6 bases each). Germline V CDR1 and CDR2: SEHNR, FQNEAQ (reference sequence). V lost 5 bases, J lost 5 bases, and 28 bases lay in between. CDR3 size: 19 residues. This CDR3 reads CASSLRPRGPSSFHNEQFF. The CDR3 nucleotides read TGTGCCAGCAGCCTACGACCTCGGGGGCCTAGCTCATTCCACAATGAGCAGTTCTTC. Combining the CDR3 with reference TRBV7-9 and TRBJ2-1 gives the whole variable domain DTGVSQNPRHKITKRGQNVTFRCDPISEHNRLYWYRQTLGQGPEFLTYFQNEAQLEKSRLLSDRFSAERPKGSFSTLEIQRTEQGDSAMYLCASSLRPRGPSSFHNEQFFGPGTRLTVL.

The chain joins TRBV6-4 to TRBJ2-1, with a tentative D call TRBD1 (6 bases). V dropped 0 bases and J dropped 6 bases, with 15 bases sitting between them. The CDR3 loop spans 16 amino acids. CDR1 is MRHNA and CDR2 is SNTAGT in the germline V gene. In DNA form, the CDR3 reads TGTGCCAGCAGTGACTCGGGGGCGGTTGGGACCAATGAGCAGTTCTTC. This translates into CASSDSGAVGTNEQFF.

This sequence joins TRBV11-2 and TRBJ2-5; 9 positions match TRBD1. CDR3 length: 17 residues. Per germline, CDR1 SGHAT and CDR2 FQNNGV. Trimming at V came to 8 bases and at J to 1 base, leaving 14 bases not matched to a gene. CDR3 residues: CASRDGKQGAIQETQYF. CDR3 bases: TGTGCCAGCCGAGATGGGAAACAGGGGGCGATCCAAGAGACCCAGTACTTC.

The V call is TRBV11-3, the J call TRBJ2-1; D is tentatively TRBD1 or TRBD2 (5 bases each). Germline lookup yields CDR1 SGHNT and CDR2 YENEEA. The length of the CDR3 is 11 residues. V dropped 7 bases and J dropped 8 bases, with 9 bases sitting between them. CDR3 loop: CASTLGDEQFF. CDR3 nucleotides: TGTGCCAGCACCCTGGGGGATGAGCAGTTCTTC.

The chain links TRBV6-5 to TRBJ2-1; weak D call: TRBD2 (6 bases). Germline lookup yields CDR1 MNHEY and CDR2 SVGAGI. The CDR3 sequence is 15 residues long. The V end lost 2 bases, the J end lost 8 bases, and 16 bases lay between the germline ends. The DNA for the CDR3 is TGTGCCAGCAGTTACGCGGCGGGCGGGACCGATGAGCAGTTCTTC. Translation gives CASSYAAGGTDEQFF.

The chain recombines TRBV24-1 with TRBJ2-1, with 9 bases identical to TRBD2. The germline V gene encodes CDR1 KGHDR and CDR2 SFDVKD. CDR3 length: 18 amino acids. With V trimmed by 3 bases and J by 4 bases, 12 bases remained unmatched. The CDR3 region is CATSDPNPSSGDYNEQFF. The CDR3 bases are TGTGCCACCAGTGATCCGAACCCATCTAGCGGGGATTACAATGAGCAGTTCTTC.

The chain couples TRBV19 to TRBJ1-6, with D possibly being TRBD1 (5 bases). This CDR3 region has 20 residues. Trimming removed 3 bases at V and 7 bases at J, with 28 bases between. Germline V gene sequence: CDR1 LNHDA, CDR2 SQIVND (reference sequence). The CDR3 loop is CASSIRRGAGQTTMNSPLHF. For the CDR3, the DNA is TGTGCCAGTAGTATCCGACGCGGGGCAGGCCAGACAACAATGAATTCACCCCTCCACTTT.

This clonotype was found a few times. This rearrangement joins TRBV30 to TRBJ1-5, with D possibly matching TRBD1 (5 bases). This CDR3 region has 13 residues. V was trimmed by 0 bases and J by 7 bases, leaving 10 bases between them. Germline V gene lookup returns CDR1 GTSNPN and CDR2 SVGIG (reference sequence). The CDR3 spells CAWSVHGGQPQHF. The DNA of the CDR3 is TGTGCCTGGAGTGTACACGGGGGACAGCCCCAGCATTTT.

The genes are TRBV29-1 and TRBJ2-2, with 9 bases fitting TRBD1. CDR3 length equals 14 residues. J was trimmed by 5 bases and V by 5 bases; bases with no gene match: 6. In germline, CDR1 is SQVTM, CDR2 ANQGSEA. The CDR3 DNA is TGCAGCGTTCTATGGACAGGGGTTACCGGGGAGCTGTTTTTT. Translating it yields CSVLWTGVTGELFF.

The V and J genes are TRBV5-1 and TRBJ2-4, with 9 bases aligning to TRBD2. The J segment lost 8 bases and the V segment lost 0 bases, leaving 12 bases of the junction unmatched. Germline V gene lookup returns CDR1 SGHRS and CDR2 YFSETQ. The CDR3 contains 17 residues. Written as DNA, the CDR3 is TGCGCCAGCAGCTTGGCCAGTTTCGGCGGGGGGGCGGACATTCAGTACTTC. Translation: CASSLASFGGGADIQYF.

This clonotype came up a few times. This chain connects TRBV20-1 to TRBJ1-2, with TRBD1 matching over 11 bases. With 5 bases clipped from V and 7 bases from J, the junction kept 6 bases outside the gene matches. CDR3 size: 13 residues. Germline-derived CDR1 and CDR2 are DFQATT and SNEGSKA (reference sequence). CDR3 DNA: TGCAGTGCTGAAGGACAGGGGGCGTTTGGCTACACCTTC. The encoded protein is CSAEGQGAFGYTF.

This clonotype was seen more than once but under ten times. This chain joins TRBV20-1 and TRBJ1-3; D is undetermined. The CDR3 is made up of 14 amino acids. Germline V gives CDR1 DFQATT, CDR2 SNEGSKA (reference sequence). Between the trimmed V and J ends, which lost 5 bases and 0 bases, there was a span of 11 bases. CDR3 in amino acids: CSALVSHSGNTIYF. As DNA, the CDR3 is TGCAGTGCTTTAGTATCCCACTCTGGAAACACCATATATTTT.

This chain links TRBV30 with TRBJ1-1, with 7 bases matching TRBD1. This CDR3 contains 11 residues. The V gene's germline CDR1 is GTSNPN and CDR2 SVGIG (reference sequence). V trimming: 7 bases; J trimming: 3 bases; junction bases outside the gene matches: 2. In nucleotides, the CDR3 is TGTGCCTCACAGGGGTACACTGAAGCTTTCTTT. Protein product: CASQGYTEAFF.

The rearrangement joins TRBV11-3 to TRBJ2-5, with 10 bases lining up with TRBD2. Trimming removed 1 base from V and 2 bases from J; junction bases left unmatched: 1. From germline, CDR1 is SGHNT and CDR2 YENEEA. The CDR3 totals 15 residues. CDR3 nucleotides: TGTGCCAGCAGCTTAGGGACTAGCGGACAAGAGACCCAGTACTTC. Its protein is CASSLGTSGQETQYF.

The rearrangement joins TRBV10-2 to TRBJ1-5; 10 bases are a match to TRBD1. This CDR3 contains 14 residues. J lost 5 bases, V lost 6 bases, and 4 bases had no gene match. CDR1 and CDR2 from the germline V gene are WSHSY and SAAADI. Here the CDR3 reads CASRTGTGDQPQHF. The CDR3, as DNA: TGCGCCAGCAGGACCGGGACAGGGGATCAGCCCCAGCATTTT.

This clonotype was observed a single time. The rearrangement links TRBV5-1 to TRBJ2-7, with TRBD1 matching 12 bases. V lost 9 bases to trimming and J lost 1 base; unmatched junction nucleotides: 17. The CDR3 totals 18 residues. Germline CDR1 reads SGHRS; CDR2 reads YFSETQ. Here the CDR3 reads CATAVGTGGPAASYEQYF. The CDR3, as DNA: TGCGCCACGGCTGTGGGGACAGGGGGCCCCGCGGCTTCCTACGAGCAGTACTTC.

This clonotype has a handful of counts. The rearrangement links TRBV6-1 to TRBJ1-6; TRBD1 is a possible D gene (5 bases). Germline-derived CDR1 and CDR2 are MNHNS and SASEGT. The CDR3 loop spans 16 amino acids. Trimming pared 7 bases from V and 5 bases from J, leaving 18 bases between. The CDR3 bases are TGTGCCAGCACCCGAAGGGGAGTTCAAAATAATTCACCCCTCCACTTT. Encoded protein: CASTRRGVQNNSPLHF.

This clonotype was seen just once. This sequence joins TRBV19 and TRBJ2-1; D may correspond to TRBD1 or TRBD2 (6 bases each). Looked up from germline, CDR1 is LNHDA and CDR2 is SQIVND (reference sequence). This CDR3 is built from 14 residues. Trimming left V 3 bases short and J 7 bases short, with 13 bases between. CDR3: CASSIRGRRNEQFF. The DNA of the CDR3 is TGTGCCAGTAGTATCCGGGGGCGTAGGAATGAGCAGTTCTTC.

The DNA for the CDR3 is TGTGCCAGCAGCTTCCTCGGACTAGCGGGGGCCACAGATACGCAGTATTTT. It encodes CASSFLGLAGATDTQYF. This rearrangement joins TRBV28 to TRBJ2-3; TRBD2 matches 13 bases. Germline trimming cut 6 bases from V and 2 bases from J; bases unmatched to any gene: 8. This CDR3 spans 17 amino acids. The germline gives CDR1 MDHEN, CDR2 SYDVKM.

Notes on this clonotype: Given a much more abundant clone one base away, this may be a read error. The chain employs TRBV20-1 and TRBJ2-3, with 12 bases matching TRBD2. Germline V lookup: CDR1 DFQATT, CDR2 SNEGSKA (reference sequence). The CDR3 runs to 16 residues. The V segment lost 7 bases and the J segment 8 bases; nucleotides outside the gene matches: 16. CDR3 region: CSVFTLAGGPRSTQYF. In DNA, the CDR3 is TGCAGTGTCTTCACCCTAGCGGGGGGGCCCCGTTCTACGCAGTATTTT.

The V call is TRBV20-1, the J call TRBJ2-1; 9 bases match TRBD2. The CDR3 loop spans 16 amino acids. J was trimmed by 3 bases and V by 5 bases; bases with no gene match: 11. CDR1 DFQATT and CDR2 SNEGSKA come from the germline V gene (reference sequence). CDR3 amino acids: CSAYAGGTAIYNEQFF. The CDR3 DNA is TGCAGTGCTTACGCGGGGGGGACCGCCATCTACAATGAGCAGTTCTTC.

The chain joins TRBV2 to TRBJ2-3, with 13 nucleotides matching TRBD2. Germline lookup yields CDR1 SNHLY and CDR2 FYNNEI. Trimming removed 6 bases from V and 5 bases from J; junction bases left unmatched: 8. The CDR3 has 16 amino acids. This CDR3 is CASRTSGGPQGDTQYF. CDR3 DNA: TGTGCCAGCAGGACTAGCGGGGGGCCTCAAGGAGATACGCAGTATTTT. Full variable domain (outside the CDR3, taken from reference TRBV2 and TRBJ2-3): EPEVTQTPSHQVTQMGQEVILRCVPISNHLYFYWYRQILGQKVEFLVSFYNNEISEKSEIFDDQFSVERPDGSNFTLKIRSTKLEDSAMYFCASRTSGGPQGDTQYFGPGTRLTVL.

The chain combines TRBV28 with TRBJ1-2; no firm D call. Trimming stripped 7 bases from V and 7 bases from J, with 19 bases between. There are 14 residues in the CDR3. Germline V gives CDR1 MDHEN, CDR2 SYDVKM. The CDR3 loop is CASIQTAESTGYTF. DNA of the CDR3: TGTGCCAGCATTCAGACGGCTGAGTCTACTGGCTACACCTTC.

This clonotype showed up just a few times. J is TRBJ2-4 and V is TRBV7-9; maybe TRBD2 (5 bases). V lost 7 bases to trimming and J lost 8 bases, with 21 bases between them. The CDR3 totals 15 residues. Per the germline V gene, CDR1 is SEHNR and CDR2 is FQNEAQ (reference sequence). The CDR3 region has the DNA TGTGCCAGCACCTCGGCGGGTTGGACCCGGGACATTCAGTACTTC. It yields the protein CASTSAGWTRDIQYF.

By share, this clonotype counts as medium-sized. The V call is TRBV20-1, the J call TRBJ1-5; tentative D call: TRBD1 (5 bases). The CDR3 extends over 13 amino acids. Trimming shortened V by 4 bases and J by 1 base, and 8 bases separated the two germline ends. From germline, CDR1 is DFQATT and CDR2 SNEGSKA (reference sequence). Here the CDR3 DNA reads TGCAGTGCTATAAGACAGAGCAATCAGCCCCAGCATTTT. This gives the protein CSAIRQSNQPQHF.

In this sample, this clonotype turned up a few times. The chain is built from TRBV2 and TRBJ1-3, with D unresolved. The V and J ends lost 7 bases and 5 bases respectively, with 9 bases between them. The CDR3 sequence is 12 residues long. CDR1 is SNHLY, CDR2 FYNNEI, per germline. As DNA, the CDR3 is TGTGCCAGCACGGCATCCCGAAACACCATATATTTT. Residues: CASTASRNTIYF.

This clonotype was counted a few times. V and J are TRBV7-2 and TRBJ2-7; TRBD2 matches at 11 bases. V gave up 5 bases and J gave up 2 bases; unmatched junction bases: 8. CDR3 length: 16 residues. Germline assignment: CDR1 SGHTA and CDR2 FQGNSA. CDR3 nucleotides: TGTGCCAGCAGCCGACTAGCGGGGCAATACCCCTACGAGCAGTACTTC. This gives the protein CASSRLAGQYPYEQYF.

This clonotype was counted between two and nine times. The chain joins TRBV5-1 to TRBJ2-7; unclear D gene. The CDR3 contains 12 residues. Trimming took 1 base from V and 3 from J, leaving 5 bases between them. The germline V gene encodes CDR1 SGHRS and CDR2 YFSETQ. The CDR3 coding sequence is TGCGCCAGCAGCTTGACAGACTACGAGCAGTACTTC. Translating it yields CASSLTDYEQYF. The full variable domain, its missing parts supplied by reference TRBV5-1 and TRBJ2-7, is KAGVTQTPRYLIKTRGQQVTLSCSPISGHRSVSWYQQTPGQGLQFLFEYFSETQRNKGNFPGRFSGRQFSNSRSEMNVSTLELGDSALYLCASSLTDYEQYFGPGTRLTVT.

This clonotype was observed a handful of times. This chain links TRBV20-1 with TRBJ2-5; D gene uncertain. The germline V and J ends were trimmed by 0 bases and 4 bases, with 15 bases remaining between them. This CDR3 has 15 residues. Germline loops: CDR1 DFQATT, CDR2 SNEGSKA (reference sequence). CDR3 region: CSAREGSGRTETQYF. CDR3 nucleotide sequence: TGCAGTGCTAGAGAAGGGTCGGGCCGGACAGAGACCCAGTACTTC.

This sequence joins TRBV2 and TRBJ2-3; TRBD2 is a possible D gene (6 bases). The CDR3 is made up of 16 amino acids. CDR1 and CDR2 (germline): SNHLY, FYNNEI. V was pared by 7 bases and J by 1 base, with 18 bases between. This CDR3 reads CASKREEGRGTDTQYF. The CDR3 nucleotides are TGTGCCAGCAAACGCGAGGAGGGAAGGGGCACAGATACGCAGTATTTT. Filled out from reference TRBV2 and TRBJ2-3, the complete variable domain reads EPEVTQTPSHQVTQMGQEVILRCVPISNHLYFYWYRQILGQKVEFLVSFYNNEISEKSEIFDDQFSVERPDGSNFTLKIRSTKLEDSAMYFCASKREEGRGTDTQYFGPGTRLTVL.

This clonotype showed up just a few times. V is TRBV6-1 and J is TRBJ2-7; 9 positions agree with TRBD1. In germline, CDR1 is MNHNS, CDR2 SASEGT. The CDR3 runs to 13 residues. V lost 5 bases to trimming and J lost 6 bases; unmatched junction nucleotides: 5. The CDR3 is CASSRDRVLEQYF. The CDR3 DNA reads TGTGCCAGCAGTCGGGACAGGGTACTCGAGCAGTACTTC.

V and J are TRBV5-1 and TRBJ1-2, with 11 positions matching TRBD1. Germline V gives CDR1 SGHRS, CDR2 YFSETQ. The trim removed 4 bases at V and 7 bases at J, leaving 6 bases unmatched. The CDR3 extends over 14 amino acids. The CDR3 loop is CASSKGTGGGGYTF. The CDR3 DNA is TGCGCCAGCAGCAAAGGGACAGGGGGAGGTGGCTACACCTTC.